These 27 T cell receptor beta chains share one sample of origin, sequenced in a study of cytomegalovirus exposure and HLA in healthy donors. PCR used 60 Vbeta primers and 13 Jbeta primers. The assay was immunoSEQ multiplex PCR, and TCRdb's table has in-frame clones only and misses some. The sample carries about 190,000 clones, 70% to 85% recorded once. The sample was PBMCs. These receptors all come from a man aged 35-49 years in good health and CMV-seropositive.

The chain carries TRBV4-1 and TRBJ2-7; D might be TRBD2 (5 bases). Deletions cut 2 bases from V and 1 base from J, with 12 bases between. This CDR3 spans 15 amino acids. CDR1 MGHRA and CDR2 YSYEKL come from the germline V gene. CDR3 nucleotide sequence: TGCGCCAGCAGCCAATTTTACAGAGGGTCCTACGAGCAGTACTTC. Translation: CASSQFYRGSYEQYF.

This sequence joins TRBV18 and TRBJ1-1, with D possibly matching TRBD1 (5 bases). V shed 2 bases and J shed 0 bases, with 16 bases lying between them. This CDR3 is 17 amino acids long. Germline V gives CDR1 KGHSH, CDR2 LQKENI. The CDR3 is CASSPRGDSLMNTEAFF. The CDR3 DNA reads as TGTGCCAGCTCACCAAGGGGCGACAGTCTCATGAACACTGAAGCTTTCTTT.

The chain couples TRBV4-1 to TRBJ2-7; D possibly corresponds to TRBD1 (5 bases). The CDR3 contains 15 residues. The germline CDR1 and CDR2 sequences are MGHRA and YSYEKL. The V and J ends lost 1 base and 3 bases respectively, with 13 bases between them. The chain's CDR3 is CASSQVGRVSYEQYF. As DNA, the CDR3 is TGCGCCAGCAGCCAAGTGGGCAGGGTAAGCTACGAGCAGTACTTC.

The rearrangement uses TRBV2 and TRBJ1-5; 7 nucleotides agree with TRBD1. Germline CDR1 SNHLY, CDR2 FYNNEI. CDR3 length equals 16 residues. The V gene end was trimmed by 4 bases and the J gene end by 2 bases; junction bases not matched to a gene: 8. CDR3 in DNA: TGTGCCAGCAGTGGGTTAAACAGGGGCCGCAATCAGCCCCAGCATTTT. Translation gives CASSGLNRGRNQPQHF.

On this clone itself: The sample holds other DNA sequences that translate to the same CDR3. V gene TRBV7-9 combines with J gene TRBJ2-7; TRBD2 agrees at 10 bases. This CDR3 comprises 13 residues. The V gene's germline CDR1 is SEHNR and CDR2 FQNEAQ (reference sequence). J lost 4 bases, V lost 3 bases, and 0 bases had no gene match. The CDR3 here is CASSFSGGYEQYF. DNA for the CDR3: TGTGCCAGCAGCTTTAGCGGGGGGTACGAGCAGTACTTC.

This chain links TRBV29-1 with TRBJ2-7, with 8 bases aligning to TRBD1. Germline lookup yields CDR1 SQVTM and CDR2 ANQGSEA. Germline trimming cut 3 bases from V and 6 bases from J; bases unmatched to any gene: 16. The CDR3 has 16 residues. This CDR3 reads CSVEGATGAWASEQYF. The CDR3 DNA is TGCAGCGTTGAGGGGGCGACAGGGGCCTGGGCCAGCGAGCAGTACTTC.

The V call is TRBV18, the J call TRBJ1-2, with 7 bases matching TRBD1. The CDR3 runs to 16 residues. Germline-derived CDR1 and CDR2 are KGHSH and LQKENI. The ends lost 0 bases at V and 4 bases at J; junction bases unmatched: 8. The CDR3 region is CASSPPGVGGGYGYTF. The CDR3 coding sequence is TGTGCCAGCTCACCACCAGGTGTAGGGGGCGGCTATGGCTACACCTTC.

CDR3 sequence: CASSSARVTEAFF. For the CDR3, the DNA is TGTGCCAGCAGTTCCGCTCGGGTCACTGAAGCTTTCTTT. The V gene is TRBV6-5, the J gene TRBJ1-1, with no clear D. In germline, CDR1 is MNHEY, CDR2 SVGAGI. V was clipped by 4 bases and J by 4 bases, with 10 bases between them. The CDR3 extends over 13 amino acids.

The CDR3 DNA sequence: TGTGCCAGCAGCCCCTCGGAGCGGGGGCTTTCCTACGAGCAGTACTTC. This sequence encodes CASSPSERGLSYEQYF. V usage is TRBV5-4 and J usage is TRBJ2-7; 8 bases match TRBD2. V was clipped by 4 bases and J by 1 base; unmatched bases: 10. Germline V gene lookup returns CDR1 SGHNT and CDR2 YYREEE (reference sequence). The CDR3 contains 16 residues.

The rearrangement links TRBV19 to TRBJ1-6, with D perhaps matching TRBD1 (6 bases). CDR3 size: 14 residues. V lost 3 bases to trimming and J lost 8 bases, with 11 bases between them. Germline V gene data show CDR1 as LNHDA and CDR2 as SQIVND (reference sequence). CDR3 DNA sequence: TGTGCCAGTAGTATCCTCCCAGGGGATTCACCCCTCCACTTT. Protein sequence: CASSILPGDSPLHF.

The CDR3 here is CASSRRGGLAGSYEQYF. The CDR3 DNA sequence: TGTGCCAGCAGCCGACGCGGGGGACTAGCGGGCTCCTACGAGCAGTACTTC. This rearrangement joins TRBV7-8 to TRBJ2-7; 12 bases are a match to TRBD2. CDR1 and CDR2 (germline): SGHVS, FQNEAQ. V dropped 5 bases and J dropped 0; count of bases not matched to a gene: 8. The CDR3 extends over 17 amino acids.

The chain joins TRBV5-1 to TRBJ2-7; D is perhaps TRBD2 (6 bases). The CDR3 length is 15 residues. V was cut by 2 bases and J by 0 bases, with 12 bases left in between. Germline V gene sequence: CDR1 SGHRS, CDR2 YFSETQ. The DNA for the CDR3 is TGCGCCAGCAGCTTCGGCGGGGATTCCTCCTACGAGCAGTACTTC. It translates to CASSFGGDSSYEQYF.

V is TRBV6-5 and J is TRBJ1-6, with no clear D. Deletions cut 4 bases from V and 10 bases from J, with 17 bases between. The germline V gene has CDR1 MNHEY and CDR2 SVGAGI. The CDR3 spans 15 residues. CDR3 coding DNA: TGTGCCAGCAGTTCACTTGGAGCATACGGGTCACCCCTCCACTTT. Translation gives CASSSLGAYGSPLHF.

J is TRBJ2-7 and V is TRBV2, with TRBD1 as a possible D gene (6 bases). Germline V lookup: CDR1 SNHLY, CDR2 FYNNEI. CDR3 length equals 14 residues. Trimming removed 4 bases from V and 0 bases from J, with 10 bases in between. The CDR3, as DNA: TGTGCCAGCAGTGTCGGGACAAACTCCTACGAGCAGTACTTC. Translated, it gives CASSVGTNSYEQYF.

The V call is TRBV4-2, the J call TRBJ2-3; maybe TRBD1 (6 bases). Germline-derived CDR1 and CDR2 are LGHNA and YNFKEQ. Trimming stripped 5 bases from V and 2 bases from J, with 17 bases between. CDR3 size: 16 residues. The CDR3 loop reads CASSLADRRNTDTQYF. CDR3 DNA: TGTGCCAGCAGCTTGGCGGACAGAAGGAACACAGATACGCAGTATTTT.

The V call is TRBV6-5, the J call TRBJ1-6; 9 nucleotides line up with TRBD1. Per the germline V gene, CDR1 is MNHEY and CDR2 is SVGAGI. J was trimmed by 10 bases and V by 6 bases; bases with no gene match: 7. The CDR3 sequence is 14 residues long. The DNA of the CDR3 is TGTGCCAGCAGAACAGGGGGCGGGGGGTCACCCCTCCACTTT. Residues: CASRTGGGGSPLHF.

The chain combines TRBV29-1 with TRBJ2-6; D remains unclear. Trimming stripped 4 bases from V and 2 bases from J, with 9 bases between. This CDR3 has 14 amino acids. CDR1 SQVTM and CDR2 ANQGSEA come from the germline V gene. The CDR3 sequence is CSVAVRTGANVLTF. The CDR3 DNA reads TGCAGCGTTGCTGTGAGGACTGGGGCCAACGTCCTGACTTTC.

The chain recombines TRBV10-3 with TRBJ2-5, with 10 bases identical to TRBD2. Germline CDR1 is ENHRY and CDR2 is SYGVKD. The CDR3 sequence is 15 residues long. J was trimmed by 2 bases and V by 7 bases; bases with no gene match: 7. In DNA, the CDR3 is TGTGCCATCAATTCCATAGCGGGGGGACAAGAGACCCAGTACTTC. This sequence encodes CAINSIAGGQETQYF.

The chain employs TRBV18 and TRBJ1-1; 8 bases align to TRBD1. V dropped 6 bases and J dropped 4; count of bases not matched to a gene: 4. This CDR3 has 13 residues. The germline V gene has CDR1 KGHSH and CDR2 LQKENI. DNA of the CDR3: TGTGCCAGCTCCCAGGGGGCTGGCACTGAAGCTTTCTTT. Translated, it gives CASSQGAGTEAFF. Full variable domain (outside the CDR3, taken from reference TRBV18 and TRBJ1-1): NAGVMQNPRHLVRRRGQEARLRCSPMKGHSHVYWYRQLPEEGLKFMVYLQKENIIDESGMPKERFSAEFPKEGPSILRIQQVVRGDSAAYFCASSQGAGTEAFFGQGTRLTVV.

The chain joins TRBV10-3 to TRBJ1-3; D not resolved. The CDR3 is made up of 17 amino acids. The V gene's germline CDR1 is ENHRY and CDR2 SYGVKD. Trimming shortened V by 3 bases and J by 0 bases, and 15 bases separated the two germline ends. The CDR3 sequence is CAISDPLQLSSGNTIYF. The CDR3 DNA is TGTGCCATCAGTGACCCTTTACAGCTCTCCTCTGGAAACACCATATATTTT.

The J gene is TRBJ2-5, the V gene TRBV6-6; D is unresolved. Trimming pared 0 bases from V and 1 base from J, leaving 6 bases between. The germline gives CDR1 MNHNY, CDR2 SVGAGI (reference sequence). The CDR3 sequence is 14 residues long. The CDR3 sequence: CASSYSAIQETQYF. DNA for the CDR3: TGTGCCAGCAGTTACTCGGCCATCCAAGAGACCCAGTACTTC.

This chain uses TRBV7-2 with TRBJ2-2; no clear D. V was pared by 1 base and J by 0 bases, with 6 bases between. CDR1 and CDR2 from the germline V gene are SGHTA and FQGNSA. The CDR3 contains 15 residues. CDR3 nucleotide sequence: TGTGCCAGCAGCTTAGAAGCTACGAACACCGGGGAGCTGTTTTTT. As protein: CASSLEATNTGELFF.

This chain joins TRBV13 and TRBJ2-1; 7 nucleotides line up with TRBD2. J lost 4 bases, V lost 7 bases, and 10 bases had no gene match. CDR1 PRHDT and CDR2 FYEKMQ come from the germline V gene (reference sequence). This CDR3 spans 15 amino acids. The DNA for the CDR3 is TGTGCCAGCAATCTAGCGGAGGGCCTTTACAATGAGCAGTTCTTC. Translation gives CASNLAEGLYNEQFF.

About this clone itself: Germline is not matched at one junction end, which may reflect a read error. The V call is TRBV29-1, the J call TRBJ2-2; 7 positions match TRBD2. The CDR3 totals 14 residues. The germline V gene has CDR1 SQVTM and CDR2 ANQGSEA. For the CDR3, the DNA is TGCAGCGTTGGGGCGGGAGATCGGCACCGGGGAGCTGTTTTT. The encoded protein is CSVGAGDRHRGAVF.

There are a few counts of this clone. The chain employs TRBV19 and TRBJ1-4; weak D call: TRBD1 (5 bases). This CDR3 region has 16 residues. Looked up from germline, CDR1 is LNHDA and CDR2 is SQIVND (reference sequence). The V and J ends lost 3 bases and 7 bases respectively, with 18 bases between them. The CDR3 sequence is CASSIYPDRGREKLFF. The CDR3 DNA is TGTGCCAGTAGTATTTACCCCGACAGAGGACGTGAAAAACTGTTTTTT.

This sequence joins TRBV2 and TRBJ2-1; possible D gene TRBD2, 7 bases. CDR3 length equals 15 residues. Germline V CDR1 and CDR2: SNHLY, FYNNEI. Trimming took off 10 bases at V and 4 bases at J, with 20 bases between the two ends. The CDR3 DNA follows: TGTGCCACCCACCCGACGGGGGGCCCATACAATGAGCAGTTCTTC. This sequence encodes CATHPTGGPYNEQFF.

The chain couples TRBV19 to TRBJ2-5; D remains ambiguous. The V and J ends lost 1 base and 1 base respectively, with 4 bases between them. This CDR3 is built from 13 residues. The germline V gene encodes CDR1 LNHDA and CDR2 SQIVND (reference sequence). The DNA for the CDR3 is TGTGCCAGTAGTATAGGCAGCCAAGAGACCCAGTACTTC. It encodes CASSIGSQETQYF.